This T cell receptor (beta chain) was captured in a study of cytomegalovirus exposure and HLA in healthy donors. As concerns this clone: Its antigen is not identified.

Findings and caveats of the study: The likely origin of a cluster of highly shared sequence variants was a sequencing artifact. Rarity marked most TCR sequences, yet some public TCRs occurred in many donors. The study listed approximately 160 cytomegalovirus-associated TCR beta chains. A classifier reportedly called cytomegalovirus status with high sensitivity and specificity.

PCR primers comprised 60 Vbeta and 13 Jbeta primers. TCRdb's copy holds only in-frame clones and misses some; the assay was immunoSEQ multiplex PCR. This sample yields 200,000 to 250,000 clones, of which approximately 80% are seen a single time; 0.58% belongs to the top ten. CDR3 length equals 15 residues. CDR1 SGDLS and CDR2 YYNGEE come from the germline V gene. Unmatched junction bases numbered 13, after V lost 4 bases and J lost 9 bases. V and J are TRBV9 and TRBJ2-1, with TRBD1 matching 7 bases. The specimen sequenced was PBMCs. This clonotype originated in a woman between 40 and 55 years old in good health and CMV-seronegative. CDR3 DNA: TGTGCCAGCAGCCGGGACAGCTTCTTCCCCACTGAGCAGTTCTTC. This sequence encodes CASSRDSFFPTEQFF.